This T cell receptor (beta chain) was documented in a study of beta chain features in type 1 diabetes. Overall study results and limits: The study found that naive, central memory and Treg TCRB repertoires appeared more similar in patients than in healthy donors.

Germline CDR1 and CDR2: GTSNPN and SVGIG (reference sequence). The CDR3 consists of 13 residues. V dropped 4 bases and J dropped 7 bases, with 17 bases sitting between them. Cell sorting via CD45RO/CCR7/CD25/CD127/CD95/CD27 was performed to obtain CD4+ naive, central memory, regulatory and stem cell-like memory cells. Sort purity for all populations was recorded as exceeding 98%. The whole isolated RNA underwent reverse transcription, so sequencing captured expressed TCRB transcripts. The average read count of naive, central memory and regulatory T cell samples was around 3.8 million. Sequenced by immunoSEQ multiplex PCR; TCRdb stores in-frame clones only, minus some. In the table there are about 160,000 clones, less than 9.5% of which are singletons. A few counts support this clone. Its target is unknown.

The chain combines TRBV30 with TRBJ2-7; possible D gene TRBD2, 6 bases. The sequencing input was central memory CD4+ T cells from blood. The TCR comes from a woman between 18 and 29 years old in good health. CDR3 coding DNA: TGTGCCTGGAATAAGACCCCCCGGGAGGAGCAGTACTTC. It is translated as CAWNKTPREEQYF.